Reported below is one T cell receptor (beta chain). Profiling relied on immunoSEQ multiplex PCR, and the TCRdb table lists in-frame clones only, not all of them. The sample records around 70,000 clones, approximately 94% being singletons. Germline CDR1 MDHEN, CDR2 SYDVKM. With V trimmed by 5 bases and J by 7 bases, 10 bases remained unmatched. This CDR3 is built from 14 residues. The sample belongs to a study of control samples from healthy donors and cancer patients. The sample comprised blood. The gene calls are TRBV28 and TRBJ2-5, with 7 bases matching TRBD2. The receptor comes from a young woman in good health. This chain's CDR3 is CASSLQRGRVTQYF. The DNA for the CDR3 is TGTGCCAGCAGTCTCCAGCGGGGTAGGGTGACCCAGTACTTC.